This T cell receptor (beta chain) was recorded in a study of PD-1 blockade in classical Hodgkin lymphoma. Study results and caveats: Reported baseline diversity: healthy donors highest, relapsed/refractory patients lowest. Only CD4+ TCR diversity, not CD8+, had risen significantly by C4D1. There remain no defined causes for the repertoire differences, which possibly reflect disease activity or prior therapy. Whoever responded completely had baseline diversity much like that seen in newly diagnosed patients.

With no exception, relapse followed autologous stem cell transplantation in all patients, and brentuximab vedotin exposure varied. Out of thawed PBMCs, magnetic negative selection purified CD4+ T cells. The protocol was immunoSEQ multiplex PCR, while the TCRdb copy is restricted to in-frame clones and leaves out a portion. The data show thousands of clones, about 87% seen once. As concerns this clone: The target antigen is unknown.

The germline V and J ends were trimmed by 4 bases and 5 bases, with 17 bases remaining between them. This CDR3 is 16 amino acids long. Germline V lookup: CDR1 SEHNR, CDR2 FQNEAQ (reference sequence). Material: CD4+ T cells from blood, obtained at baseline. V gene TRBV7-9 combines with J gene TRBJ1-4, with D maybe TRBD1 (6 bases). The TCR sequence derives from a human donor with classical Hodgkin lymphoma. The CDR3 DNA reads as TGTGCCAGCAGCTCGTTCCATACAGGGAAGAATGAAAAACTGTTTTTT. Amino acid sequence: CASSSFHTGKNEKLFF.